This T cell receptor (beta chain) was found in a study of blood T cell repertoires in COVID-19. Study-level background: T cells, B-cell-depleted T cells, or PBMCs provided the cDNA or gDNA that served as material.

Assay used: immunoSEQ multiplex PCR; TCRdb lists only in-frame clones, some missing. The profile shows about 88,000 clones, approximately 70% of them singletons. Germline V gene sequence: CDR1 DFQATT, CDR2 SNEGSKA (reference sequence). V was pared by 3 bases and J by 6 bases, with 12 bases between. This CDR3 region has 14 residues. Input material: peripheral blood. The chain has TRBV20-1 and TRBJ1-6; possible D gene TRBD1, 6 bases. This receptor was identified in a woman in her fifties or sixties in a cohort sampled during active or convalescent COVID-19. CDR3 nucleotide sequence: TGCAGTGCTAGTCAAGGGGGTATTAATTCACCCCTCCACTTT. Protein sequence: CSASQGGINSPLHF.